This entry is about one T cell receptor (beta chain). Its antigen is undetermined. The data originate from a study of beta chain features in type 1 diabetes. About the research overall: Examined across all samples were approximately 99 million sorted cells. Findings and limits, study-wide: TCRB CDR3s from Type 1 diabetes patients were moderately but significantly shorter in all four CD4+ subsets. Within the patient group, naive, central memory and Treg TCRB repertoires appeared more similar to each other than within healthy donors.

The sequenced template was cDNA made from the entire isolated RNA. Naive, central memory and regulatory T cell samples came to a mean of approximately 3.57 million reads. Only in-frame clones appear in the TCRdb table, and some are missing; sequencing was by immunoSEQ multiplex PCR. The data contain around 300,000 clones, around 10% of them seen just once; the ten biggest clones take up about 0.014%. Germline V gives CDR1 MGHDK, CDR2 SYGVNS. Trimming left V 6 bases short and J 4 bases short, with 3 bases between. The CDR3 loop spans 11 amino acids. The sequenced material came from naive CD4+ T cells from blood. The receptor's source is a woman in her 30s in good health. The chain combines TRBV25-1 with TRBJ1-4; D remains ambiguous. For the CDR3, the DNA is TGTGCCAGCAGGAGTAATGAAAAACTGTTTTTT. Translating gives CASRSNEKLFF. The variable domain in full, with the rest retrieved from reference TRBV25-1 and TRBJ1-4, is EADIYQTPRYLVIGTGKKITLECSQTMGHDKMYWYQQDPGMELHLIHYSYGVNSTEKGDLSSESTVSRIRTEHFPLTLESARPSHTSQYLCASRSNEKLFFGSGTQLSVL.